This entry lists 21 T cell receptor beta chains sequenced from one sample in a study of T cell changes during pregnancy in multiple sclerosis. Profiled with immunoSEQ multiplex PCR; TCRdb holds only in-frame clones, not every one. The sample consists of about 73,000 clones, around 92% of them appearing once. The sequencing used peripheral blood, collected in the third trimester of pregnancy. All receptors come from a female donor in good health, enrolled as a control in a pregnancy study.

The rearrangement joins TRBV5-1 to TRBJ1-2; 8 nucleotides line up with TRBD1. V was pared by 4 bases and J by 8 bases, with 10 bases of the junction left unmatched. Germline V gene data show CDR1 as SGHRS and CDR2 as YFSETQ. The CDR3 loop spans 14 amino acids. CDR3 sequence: CASSGQGKGSGYTF. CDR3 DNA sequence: TGCGCCAGCAGCGGACAGGGAAAGGGATCGGGCTACACCTTC. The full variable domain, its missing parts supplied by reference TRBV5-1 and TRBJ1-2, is KAGVTQTPRYLIKTRGQQVTLSCSPISGHRSVSWYQQTPGQGLQFLFEYFSETQRNKGNFPGRFSGRQFSNSRSEMNVSTLELGDSALYLCASSGQGKGSGYTFGSGTRLTVV.

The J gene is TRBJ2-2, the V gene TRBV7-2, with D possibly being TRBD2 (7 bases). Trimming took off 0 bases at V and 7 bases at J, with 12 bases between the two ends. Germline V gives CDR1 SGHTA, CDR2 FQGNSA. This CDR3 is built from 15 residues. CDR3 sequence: CASSLAAGAGGELFF. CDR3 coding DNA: TGTGCCAGCAGCTTAGCGGCGGGGGCGGGCGGGGAGCTGTTTTTT.

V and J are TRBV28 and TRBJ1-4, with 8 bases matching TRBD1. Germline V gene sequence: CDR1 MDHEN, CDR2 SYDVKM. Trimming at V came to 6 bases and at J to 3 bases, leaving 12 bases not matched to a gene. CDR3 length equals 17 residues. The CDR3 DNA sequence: TGTGCCAGCAGGAACGGACAGGGATTTTCGGCTAATGAAAAACTGTTTTTT. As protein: CASRNGQGFSANEKLFF. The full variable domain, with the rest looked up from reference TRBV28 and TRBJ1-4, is DVKVTQSSRYLVKRTGEKVFLECVQDMDHENMFWYRQDPGLGLRLIYFSYDVKMKEKGDIPEGYSVSREKKERFSLILESASTNQTSMYLCASRNGQGFSANEKLFFGSGTQLSVL.

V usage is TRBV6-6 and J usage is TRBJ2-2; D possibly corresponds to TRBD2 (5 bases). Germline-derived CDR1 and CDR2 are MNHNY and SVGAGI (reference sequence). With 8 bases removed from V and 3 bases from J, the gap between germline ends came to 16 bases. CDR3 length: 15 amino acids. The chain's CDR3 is CASRTHGVDTGELFF. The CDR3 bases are TGTGCCAGCCGAACCCACGGGGTGGACACCGGGGAGCTGTTTTTT.

Written as DNA, the CDR3 is TGCGCCAGCAGCATACAAGAGACCCAGTACTTC. It encodes CASSIQETQYF. V gene TRBV5-1 combines with J gene TRBJ2-5; D ambiguous. Germline CDR1 reads SGHRS; CDR2 reads YFSETQ. V shed 4 bases and J shed 2 bases, with 3 bases lying between them. The length of the CDR3 is 11 residues.

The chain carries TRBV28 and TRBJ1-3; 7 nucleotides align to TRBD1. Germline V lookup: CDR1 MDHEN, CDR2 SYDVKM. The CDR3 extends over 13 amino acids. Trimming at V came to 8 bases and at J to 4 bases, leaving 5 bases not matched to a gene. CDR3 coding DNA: TGTGCCAGCGTGAGGGGGCCCGGAAACACCATATATTTT. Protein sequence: CASVRGPGNTIYF.

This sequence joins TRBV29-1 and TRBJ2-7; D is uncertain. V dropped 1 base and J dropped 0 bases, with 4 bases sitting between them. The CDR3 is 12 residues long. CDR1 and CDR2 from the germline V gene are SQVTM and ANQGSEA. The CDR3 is CSVEGSSYEQYF. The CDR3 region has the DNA TGCAGCGTTGAAGGGAGCTCCTACGAGCAGTACTTC.

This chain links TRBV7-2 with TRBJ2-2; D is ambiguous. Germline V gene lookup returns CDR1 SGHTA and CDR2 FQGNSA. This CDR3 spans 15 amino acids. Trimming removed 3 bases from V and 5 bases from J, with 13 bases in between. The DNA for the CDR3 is TGTGCCAGCAGCTTGACGAATTGGCGGACCGGGGAGCTGTTTTTT. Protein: CASSLTNWRTGELFF.

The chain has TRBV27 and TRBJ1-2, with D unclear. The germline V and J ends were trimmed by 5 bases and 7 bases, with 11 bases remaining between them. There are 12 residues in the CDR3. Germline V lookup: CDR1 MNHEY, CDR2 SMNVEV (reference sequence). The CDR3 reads CASSPLGGGYTF. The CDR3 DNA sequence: TGTGCCAGCAGTCCACTCGGAGGTGGCTACACCTTC.

The CDR3 reads CSASKGETQYF. The CDR3 DNA sequence: TGCAGTGCTAGTAAGGGGGAGACCCAGTACTTC. The V call is TRBV20-1, the J call TRBJ2-5, with D tentatively TRBD1 (5 bases). Germline values: CDR1 DFQATT, CDR2 SNEGSKA (reference sequence). Trimming took off 3 bases at V and 5 bases at J, with 7 bases between the two ends. This CDR3 has 11 residues.

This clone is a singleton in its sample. The CDR3 here is CASSLGLRGGPSYEQYF. The CDR3 DNA reads as TGTGCCAGCAGCTTAGGCTTGCGGGGAGGGCCCAGCTACGAGCAGTACTTC. This chain uses TRBV11-2 with TRBJ2-7; TRBD2 agrees at 7 bases. V lost 1 base and J lost 3; bases outside the gene matches: 12. This CDR3 contains 17 residues. The germline V gene has CDR1 SGHAT and CDR2 FQNNGV.

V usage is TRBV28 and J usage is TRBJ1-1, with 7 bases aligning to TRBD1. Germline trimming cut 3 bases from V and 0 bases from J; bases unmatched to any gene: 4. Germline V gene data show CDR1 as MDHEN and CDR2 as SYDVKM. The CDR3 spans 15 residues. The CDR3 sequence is CASSLRTGLNTEAFF. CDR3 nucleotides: TGTGCCAGCAGTTTGAGGACAGGATTGAACACTGAAGCTTTCTTT.

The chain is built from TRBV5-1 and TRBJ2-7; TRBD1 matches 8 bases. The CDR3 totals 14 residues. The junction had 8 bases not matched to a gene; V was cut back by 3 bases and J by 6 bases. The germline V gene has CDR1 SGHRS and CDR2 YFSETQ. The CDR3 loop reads CASSYGQGFSEQYF. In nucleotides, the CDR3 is TGCGCCAGCAGCTATGGACAGGGTTTTAGCGAGCAGTACTTC.

The CDR3 DNA is TGTGCCAGTAGTACCTACAGGGGGACTGAGCAGTTCTTC. Amino acid sequence: CASSTYRGTEQFF. The rearrangement uses TRBV19 and TRBJ2-1; 8 bases are shared with TRBD1. CDR1 LNHDA and CDR2 SQIVND come from the germline V gene (reference sequence). With V trimmed by 4 bases and J by 9 bases, 5 bases remained unmatched. This CDR3 region has 13 residues.

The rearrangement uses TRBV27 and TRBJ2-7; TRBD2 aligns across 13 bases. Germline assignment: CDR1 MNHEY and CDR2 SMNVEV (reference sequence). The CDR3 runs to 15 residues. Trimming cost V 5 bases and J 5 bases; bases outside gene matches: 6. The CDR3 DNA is TGTGCCAGCAGTCCAGGACTAGCGGGGGCCCACGAGCAGTACTTC. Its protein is CASSPGLAGAHEQYF.

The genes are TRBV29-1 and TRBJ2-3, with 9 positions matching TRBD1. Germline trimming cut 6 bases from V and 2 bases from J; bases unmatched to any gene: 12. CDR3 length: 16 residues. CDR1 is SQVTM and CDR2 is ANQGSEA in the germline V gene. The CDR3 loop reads CSVNPRDRVVTDTQYF. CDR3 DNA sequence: TGCAGCGTAAACCCCCGGGACAGGGTAGTCACAGATACGCAGTATTTT.

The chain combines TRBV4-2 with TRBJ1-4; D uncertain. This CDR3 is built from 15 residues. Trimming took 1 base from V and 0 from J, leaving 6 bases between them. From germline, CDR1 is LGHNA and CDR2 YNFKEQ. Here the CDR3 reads CASSQVSATNEKLFF. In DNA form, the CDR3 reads TGTGCCAGCAGCCAAGTCTCCGCAACTAATGAAAAACTGTTTTTT.

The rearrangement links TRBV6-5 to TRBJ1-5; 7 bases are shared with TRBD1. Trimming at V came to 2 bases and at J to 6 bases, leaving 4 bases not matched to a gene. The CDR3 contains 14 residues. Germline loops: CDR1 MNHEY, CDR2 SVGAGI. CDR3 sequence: CASSYGRGSQPQHF. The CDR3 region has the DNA TGTGCCAGCAGTTACGGCAGGGGGAGTCAGCCCCAGCATTTT.

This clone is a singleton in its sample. CDR3: CASSRVRDSFFSYEQYF. The CDR3 region has the DNA TGTGCCAGCAGCCGGGTCCGGGACAGCTTTTTCTCCTACGAGCAGTACTTC. The genes are TRBV27 and TRBJ2-7; 7 nucleotides agree with TRBD1. The CDR3 contains 17 residues. Trimming took 6 bases from V and 0 from J; bases not matched to a gene: 14. Germline V gene data show CDR1 as MNHEY and CDR2 as SMNVEV (reference sequence).

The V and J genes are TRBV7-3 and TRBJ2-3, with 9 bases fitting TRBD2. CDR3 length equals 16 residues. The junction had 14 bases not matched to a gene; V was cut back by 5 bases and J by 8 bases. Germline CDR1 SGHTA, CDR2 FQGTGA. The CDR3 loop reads CASSTVLAGGPGTQYF. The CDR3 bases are TGTGCCAGCAGCACCGTTTTGGCGGGAGGGCCGGGTACGCAGTATTTT.

This chain's CDR3 is CASSFTSGNEQFF. CDR3 sequence (DNA): TGTGCCAGCAGCTTTACTAGCGGCAATGAGCAGTTCTTC. The chain uses TRBV7-2 and TRBJ2-1; TRBD2 aligns across 8 bases. This CDR3 is built from 13 residues. The junction had 1 base not matched to a gene; V was cut back by 3 bases and J by 6 bases. Germline CDR1 reads SGHTA; CDR2 reads FQGNSA.